A single sample is the source of the 28 T cell receptor beta chains below, sequenced in a study of human T cells and chemical hapten exposure. Stated time point: patch test 1, 2 weeks after DPC sensitization. Treatment given: therapeutic diphenylcyclopropenone sensitization with weekly scalp DPC. TCRdb redid the calling of the RACE reads with MiXCR, one entry per CDR3 protein. Altogether 95,000 to 150,000 distinct CDR3 sequences are present, roughly an eighth being singletons, with the ten largest covering over 0.85%. Sequences were derived from whole blood, sampled in connection with sensitization to the hapten diphenylcyclopropenone (DPC). The receptors here all came from a man younger than 30 with alopecia areata. Some clones in this sample may be carry-over from other donors' samples.

This clonotype was counted a few times. The chain couples TRBV6-6 to TRBJ1-1, with no clear D. There are 13 residues in the CDR3. V lost 6 bases, J lost 4 bases, and 12 bases lay in between. Germline CDR1 reads MNHNY; CDR2 reads SVGAGI (reference sequence). CDR3 protein: CASRTRQSTEAFF. The DNA of the CDR3 is TGTGCCAGCAGGACGAGGCAGTCCACTGAAGCTTTCTTT.

Comment on this clonotype: A much bigger clone sits one base away, suggesting this may be a read error. The chain is built from TRBV6-5 and TRBJ2-7; D may be TRBD2 (5 bases). The V gene lost 4 bases and the J gene lost 0 bases, with 16 bases spanning the gap. The CDR3 consists of 16 residues. Germline V CDR1 and CDR2: MNHEY, SVGAGI. The CDR3 loop is CASSCEAGMLSYEQYF. The CDR3, as DNA: TGTGCCAGCAGTTGCGAGGCCGGGATGCTCTCCTACGAGCAGTACTTC.

This clonotype has just a few counts. The chain couples TRBV12-3 or TRBV12-4 to TRBJ1-5, with 9 bases lining up with TRBD1. V trimming: 4 bases; J trimming: 5 bases; junction bases outside the gene matches: 6. CDR3 length: 15 residues. Here the CDR3 reads CASSSPGQGYQPQHF. CDR3 DNA: TGTGCCAGCAGTTCCCCGGGACAGGGCTATCAGCCCCAGCATTTT.

CDR3 in DNA: TGTGCCAGCAGCCAAGAGGTCAGCACAGATACGCAGTATTTT. As protein: CASSQEVSTDTQYF. The genes are TRBV3-1 and TRBJ2-3; D remains unclear. This CDR3 has 14 amino acids. Germline V gene data show CDR1 as LGHDT and CDR2 as YNNKEL (reference sequence). Trimming removed 0 bases from V and 0 bases from J, with 4 bases in between.

V and J are TRBV9 and TRBJ2-5, with TRBD2 matching over 11 bases. V lost 5 bases to trimming and J lost 1 base; unmatched junction nucleotides: 4. Germline CDR1 SGDLS, CDR2 YYNGEE. The CDR3 contains 15 residues. The CDR3 region is CASSASGGIQETQYF. DNA of the CDR3: TGTGCCAGCAGTGCTAGCGGGGGGATCCAAGAGACCCAGTACTTC. Based on the CDR3 plus reference TRBV9 and TRBJ2-5, the full variable domain is DSGVTQTPKHLITATGQRVTLRCSPRSGDLSVYWYQQSLDQGLQFLIQYYNGEERAKGNILERFSAQQFPDLHSELNLSSLELGDSALYFCASSASGGIQETQYFGPGTRLLVL.

This clonotype was seen a few times. The chain employs TRBV7-9 and TRBJ2-1, with 8 bases matching TRBD2. V gave up 4 bases and J gave up 1 base; unmatched junction bases: 6. Germline CDR1 reads SEHNR; CDR2 reads FQNEAQ (reference sequence). The CDR3 is made up of 16 amino acids. The CDR3 region is CASSSLASGSYNEQFF. For the CDR3, the DNA is TGTGCCAGCAGCTCCCTGGCTAGCGGGTCCTACAATGAGCAGTTCTTC.

The chain joins TRBV4-2 to TRBJ2-7, with D possibly matching TRBD1 (5 bases). The CDR3 extends over 16 amino acids. The germline V and J ends were trimmed by 1 base and 0 bases, with 13 bases remaining between them. Per the germline V gene, CDR1 is LGHNA and CDR2 is YNFKEQ. In nucleotides, the CDR3 is TGTGCCAGCAGCCAAGTTCCAGGGTCGTTCTCCTACGAGCAGTACTTC. Protein sequence: CASSQVPGSFSYEQYF.

This chain connects TRBV4-3 to TRBJ1-2, with TRBD1 matching over 7 bases. The CDR3 length is 15 residues. Losses at the gene ends were 0 bases for V and 4 bases for J; bases not matched to a gene: 5. The germline gives CDR1 LGHNA, CDR2 YSLEER. The CDR3 loop is CASSQDRGQGYGYTF. The CDR3 DNA reads as TGCGCCAGCAGCCAAGATAGGGGGCAGGGCTATGGCTACACCTTC.

This clonotype was seen ten or more times. This chain joins TRBV20-1 and TRBJ2-1; tentative D call: TRBD2 (6 bases). CDR3 length: 14 residues. Per germline, CDR1 DFQATT and CDR2 SNEGSKA (reference sequence). The V gene lost 1 base and the J gene lost 3 bases, with 10 bases spanning the gap. CDR3 sequence (DNA): TGCAGTGCTAGAGGGTACGGGGGCTACAATGAGCAGTTCTTC. Translated, it gives CSARGYGGYNEQFF.

This sequence joins TRBV7-2 and TRBJ2-1; D tentatively reads TRBD1 or TRBD2 (5 bases each). V lost 1 base and J lost 1, with 11 bases in between. CDR1 is SGHTA and CDR2 is FQGNSA in the germline V gene. The length of the CDR3 is 16 residues. The CDR3 loop is CASSLGDPWSYNEQFF. The CDR3 nucleotides read TGTGCCAGCAGCTTAGGGGACCCCTGGTCCTACAATGAGCAGTTCTTC.

This clonotype was counted many times. The chain employs TRBV18 and TRBJ1-2, with D unclear. The CDR3 extends over 15 amino acids. The V gene lost 6 bases and the J gene lost 0 bases, with 14 bases spanning the gap. Germline CDR1 KGHSH, CDR2 LQKENI. CDR3 bases: TGTGCCAGCTCGCCGGGCCTAGTAACTAACTATGGCTACACCTTC. Protein product: CASSPGLVTNYGYTF. The complete variable domain, with remaining parts taken from reference TRBV18 and TRBJ1-2, reads NAGVMQNPRHLVRRRGQEARLRCSPMKGHSHVYWYRQLPEEGLKFMVYLQKENIIDESGMPKERFSAEFPKEGPSILRIQQVVRGDSAAYFCASSPGLVTNYGYTFGSGTRLTVV.

This clonotype was seen only a few times. This rearrangement joins TRBV7-9 to TRBJ1-5; D might be TRBD1 (5 bases). The length of the CDR3 is 17 residues. Germline V gives CDR1 SEHNR, CDR2 FQNEAQ (reference sequence). The V gene lost 6 bases and the J gene lost 0 bases, with 18 bases spanning the gap. The CDR3 DNA is TGTGCCAGCAGTCACGGCGGGGGAGCCTATAGCAATCAGCCCCAGCATTTT. It codes for CASSHGGGAYSNQPQHF.

The chain links TRBV9 to TRBJ2-1, with D unresolved. Germline CDR1 SGDLS, CDR2 YYNGEE. V was cut by 3 bases and J by 4 bases, with 8 bases left in between. This CDR3 is 13 amino acids long. The CDR3 nucleotides read TGTGCCAGCAGCGGATATTCTTACAATGAGCAGTTCTTC. It codes for CASSGYSYNEQFF.

As concerns this clonotype: This sequence may be a read error, since a much larger clone differs from it by one base. This chain connects TRBV5-5 to TRBJ2-4; possibly TRBD2 for D (6 bases). Between the trimmed V and J ends, which lost 0 bases and 2 bases, there was a span of 18 bases. The CDR3 has 18 residues. Germline V gene sequence: CDR1 SGHKS, CDR2 YYEKEE (reference sequence). CDR3 sequence reads: CASSLVYLGGLTKNIQYF. As DNA, the CDR3 is TGTGCCAGCAGCTTGGTCTATCTTGGAGGACTAACCAAAAACATTCAGTACTTC.

This clonotype was recorded many times. V is TRBV29-1 and J is TRBJ1-2; no reliable D call. The V end lost 4 bases, the J end lost 4 bases, and 16 bases lay between the germline ends. The germline CDR1 and CDR2 sequences are SQVTM and ANQGSEA. The CDR3 contains 14 residues. The CDR3 region has the DNA TGCAGCGTTGCTGGCCAAACCGGATCCTATGGCTACACCTTC. Translating gives CSVAGQTGSYGYTF.

This clonotype was counted only a few times. The genes are TRBV6-6 and TRBJ2-5; D perhaps matches TRBD2 (5 bases). The germline CDR1 and CDR2 sequences are MNHNY and SVGAGI (reference sequence). The CDR3 consists of 13 residues. V gave up 5 bases and J gave up 5 bases, with 12 bases separating them. CDR3 sequence (DNA): TGTGCCAGCAGTCCCGGGGTGAAGGAGACCCAGTACTTC. It specifies CASSPGVKETQYF.

This chain uses TRBV7-6 with TRBJ2-7; 8 bases line up with TRBD2. The CDR3 runs to 14 residues. With V trimmed by 3 bases and J by 1 base, 2 bases remained unmatched. CDR1 is SGHVS, CDR2 FNYEAQ, per germline. CDR3 nucleotide sequence: TGTGCCAGCAGCTTGACTAGCGCTTCCTACGAGCAGTACTTC. Its protein is CASSLTSASYEQYF. Combining the CDR3 with reference TRBV7-6 and TRBJ2-7 gives the whole variable domain GAGVSQSPRYKVTKRGQDVALRCDPISGHVSLYWYRQALGQGPEFLTYFNYEAQQDKSGLPNDRFSAERPEGSISTLTIQRTEQRDSAMYRCASSLTSASYEQYFGPGTRLTVT.

To note about this clonotype: One junction end disagrees with the germline gene, perhaps due to a read error. The V and J genes are TRBV5-1 and TRBJ1-5; D gene unclear. Germline lookup yields CDR1 SGHRS and CDR2 YFSETQ. This CDR3 has 14 amino acids. CDR3 protein: CAGSSGEKNQPQHF. In DNA form, the CDR3 reads TGCGCCGGCAGTTCCGGGGAGAAGAATCAGCCCCAGCATTTT.

The genes are TRBV4-3 and TRBJ1-6, with TRBD1 matching over 10 bases. This CDR3 has 15 residues. The junction had 7 bases not matched to a gene; V was cut back by 4 bases and J by 10 bases. The germline V gene encodes CDR1 LGHNA and CDR2 YSLEER. CDR3 in amino acids: CASSLGTGVGSPLHF. CDR3 DNA: TGCGCCAGCAGCCTAGGGACAGGGGTTGGCTCACCCCTCCACTTT.

The sample holds a few counts of this clonotype. The chain employs TRBV6-5 and TRBJ1-5, with unresolved D. The germline V gene encodes CDR1 MNHEY and CDR2 SVGAGI. The CDR3 spans 17 residues. Trimming took 1 base from V and 5 from J, leaving 18 bases between them. CDR3 nucleotides: TGTGCCAGCAGTTACTTGGTTGTCGGGCACATTTATCAGCCCCAGCATTTT. It encodes CASSYLVVGHIYQPQHF.

The J gene is TRBJ2-5, the V gene TRBV11-2; either TRBD1 or TRBD2 may supply D (5 bases each). Deletions cut 5 bases from V and 5 bases from J, with 18 bases between. The CDR3 is made up of 15 amino acids. The germline V gene encodes CDR1 SGHAT and CDR2 FQNNGV. DNA of the CDR3: TGTGCCAGCAGCCCCAGGGACCTAGTAGGGGAGACCCAGTACTTC. Translating gives CASSPRDLVGETQYF.

This clonotype occurred many times. The chain links TRBV29-1 to TRBJ2-7; D not certain. This CDR3 has 11 residues. Trimming pared 4 bases from V and 4 bases from J, leaving 8 bases between. The germline V gene has CDR1 SQVTM and CDR2 ANQGSEA. CDR3 coding DNA: TGCAGCGTTGTAGGGCAGTACGAGCAGTACTTC. Its translation: CSVVGQYEQYF.

The V and J genes are TRBV7-8 and TRBJ2-3, with TRBD1 matching over 9 bases. CDR3 length equals 16 residues. Trimming removed 5 bases from V and 4 bases from J; junction bases left unmatched: 10. Germline V gene lookup returns CDR1 SGHVS and CDR2 FQNEAQ. The CDR3 region is CASSEGTGLWSDTQYF. As DNA, the CDR3 is TGTGCCAGCAGCGAGGGGACAGGGTTATGGTCAGATACGCAGTATTTT. Looking up the rest from reference TRBV7-8 and TRBJ2-3 gives the full variable domain: GAGVSQSPRYKVAKRGQDVALRCDPISGHVSLFWYQQALGQGPEFLTYFQNEAQLDKSGLPSDRFFAERPEGSVSTLKIQRTQQEDSAVYLCASSEGTGLWSDTQYFGPGTRLTVL.

This clonotype has a handful of counts. The chain has TRBV25-1 and TRBJ1-3; tentatively, D is TRBD1 (6 bases). The CDR3 covers 18 residues. Germline CDR1 and CDR2: MGHDK and SYGVNS. V was trimmed by 5 bases and J by 0 bases, leaving 20 bases between them. CDR3 nucleotide sequence: TGTGCCAGCAGTATGGTGGGGGGCACCTCAAGCTCTGGAAACACCATATATTTT. Amino acid sequence: CASSMVGGTSSSGNTIYF.

This clonotype was counted at least ten times. The chain combines TRBV12-3 or TRBV12-4 with TRBJ1-1, with no clear D. This CDR3 contains 12 residues. V lost 6 bases, J lost 2 bases, and 7 bases lay in between. The CDR3 nucleotides read TGTGCCAGCAGCCTACTTAACACTGAAGCTTTCTTT. Residues: CASSLLNTEAFF.

This chain connects TRBV11-2 to TRBJ2-5; 7 positions match TRBD2. Per germline, CDR1 SGHAT and CDR2 FQNNGV. CDR3 length: 17 residues. The J segment lost 0 bases and the V segment lost 6 bases, leaving 13 bases of the junction unmatched. CDR3 DNA: TGTGCCAGCAGTGGACGCCGGGGGGTCTTGTACCAAGAGACCCAGTACTTC. Protein: CASSGRRGVLYQETQYF.

This clonotype was seen at least ten times. The genes are TRBV12-3 or TRBV12-4 and TRBJ1-5; 7 bases are a match to TRBD1. J gave up 7 bases and V 4 bases, and 7 bases lay outside the gene matches. CDR3 length equals 14 residues. This CDR3 reads CASSSRQGHQPQHF. The CDR3 region has the DNA TGTGCCAGCAGTTCACGACAGGGCCACCAGCCCCAGCATTTT.

This clonotype was counted only a few times. The chain couples TRBV3-1 to TRBJ1-5; D ambiguous. The CDR3 loop spans 13 amino acids. Germline V gene sequence: CDR1 LGHDT, CDR2 YNNKEL (reference sequence). Trimming took 4 bases from V and 7 from J, leaving 11 bases between them. CDR3: CASSPYGVQPQHF. DNA for the CDR3: TGTGCCAGCAGCCCTTATGGGGTACAGCCCCAGCATTTT. The full variable domain, rest sourced from reference TRBV3-1 and TRBJ1-5, is DTAVSQTPKYLVTQMGNDKSIKCEQNLGHDTMYWYKQDSKKFLKIMFSYNNKELIINETVPNRFSPKSPDKAHLNLHINSLELGDSAVYFCASSPYGVQPQHFGDGTRLSIL.